This T cell receptor (beta chain) was sequenced for a study of vaccination and CD4 T cells after COVID-19. With the Oncomine TCR Beta short-read assay, DNA from cultured CD4+ T cells was sequenced. Genomic DNA was extracted from cultured CD4+ T cells. TCRdb itself ran the PCR reads through MiXCR, one entry per CDR3 protein. The sample lists roughly 11,000 distinct CDR3 sequences, around 28% seen once, with 15% to 20% in the top ten. As for this clonotype: As yet, its antigen is unknown.

The germline V and J ends were trimmed by 3 bases and 6 bases, with 9 bases remaining between them. This CDR3 is 13 amino acids long. Germline assignment: CDR1 MNHNS and CDR2 SASEGT. The treatment denotes: approximately 9-day PBMC culture with coronavirus spike peptide pools or control peptides (ViraFEST assay). Ahead of the COVID-19 pandemic (2011-2018), the CD4+ T cells of the unexposed donor were collected. This chain joins TRBV6-1 and TRBJ2-1; D ambiguous. The specimen sequenced was CD4+ T cells from blood, cultured in vitro. This sequence originates from a human donor in good health. CDR3 loop: CASSDLISNEQFF. DNA of the CDR3: TGTGCCAGCAGTGACCTTATAAGCAATGAGCAGTTCTTC.